The next 12 T cell receptor beta chains were all read from a single sample in a study of T cell changes during pregnancy in multiple sclerosis. Assay: immunoSEQ multiplex PCR; the TCRdb copy retains only in-frame clones and omits some. The table records tens of thousands of clones, about 91% of them present only once. This material consisted of CD4+ T cells from peripheral blood mononuclear cells, taken in the first trimester of pregnancy. All receptors derive from a female donor with multiple sclerosis, enrolled in a pregnancy study.

This clone came up once. V usage is TRBV5-6 and J usage is TRBJ2-1; 11 bases map to TRBD2. Germline CDR1 and CDR2: SGHDT and YYEEEE. The CDR3 has 17 amino acids. Trimming removed 4 bases from V and 2 bases from J; junction bases left unmatched: 8. The CDR3 sequence: CASSQGTSGGAYNEQFF. The CDR3 coding sequence is TGTGCCAGCAGCCAAGGTACTAGCGGGGGAGCCTACAATGAGCAGTTCTTC.

The gene calls are TRBV10-3 and TRBJ1-2; D ambiguous. Germline values: CDR1 ENHRY, CDR2 SYGVKD. The CDR3 spans 15 residues. The V and J ends lost 3 bases and 5 bases respectively, with 16 bases between them. The CDR3 reads CAISDLGSETYGYTF. The DNA for the CDR3 is TGTGCCATCAGTGATCTGGGGAGCGAGACTTATGGCTACACCTTC.

This chain links TRBV9 with TRBJ2-7; a possible D gene is TRBD2 (5 bases). The germline CDR1 and CDR2 sequences are SGDLS and YYNGEE. Trimming left V 1 base short and J 1 base short, with 9 bases between. CDR3 size: 14 residues. The CDR3 region has the DNA TGTGCCAGCAGCGTAACTAGTGTATCCTACGAGCAGTACTTC. This sequence encodes CASSVTSVSYEQYF.

This chain links TRBV7-3 with TRBJ1-2; the D is unclear. Germline lookup yields CDR1 SGHTA and CDR2 FQGTGA. The CDR3 totals 13 residues. With 4 bases removed from V and 4 bases from J, the gap between germline ends came to 10 bases. DNA for the CDR3: TGTGCCAGCAGCTCGGGAGCTGGCTATGGCTACACCTTC. This encodes CASSSGAGYGYTF. Full variable domain (missing parts from reference TRBV7-3 and TRBJ1-2): GAGVSQTPSNKVTEKGKYVELRCDPISGHTALYWYRQSLGQGPEFLIYFQGTGAADDSGLPNDRFFAVRPEGSVSTLKIQRTERGDSAVYLCASSSGAGYGYTFGSGTRLTVV.

As regards this clone: An end of the junction differs from the germline gene, which may be a read error. This chain uses TRBV6-5 with TRBJ2-5; 8 nucleotides align to TRBD1. The CDR3 is made up of 15 amino acids. Germline V CDR1 and CDR2: MNHEY, SVGAGI. The CDR3 DNA sequence: TGTGCCAGCAGCTCCGGGACAGGTTTACAAGGGACCCAGTACTTC. This codes for CASSSGTGLQGTQYF.

The chain has TRBV6-4 and TRBJ1-2; TRBD1 aligns across 10 bases. The CDR3 totals 17 residues. Germline V gene sequence: CDR1 MRHNA, CDR2 SNTAGT. Trimming removed 6 bases from V and 8 bases from J; junction bases left unmatched: 18. CDR3 region: CASSLGAGTGDLVGYTF. CDR3 nucleotide sequence: TGTGCCAGCAGCCTTGGGGCCGGGACAGGGGACCTAGTCGGCTACACCTTC.

The chain couples TRBV10-3 to TRBJ2-2; 7 bases align to TRBD1. CDR1 and CDR2 from the germline V gene are ENHRY and SYGVKD. CDR3 length: 15 amino acids. The V and J ends lost 8 bases and 3 bases, in that order; junction bases with no gene match: 9. The chain's CDR3 is CAIGPGTVYTGELFF. CDR3 nucleotides: TGTGCCATCGGCCCCGGGACAGTTTACACCGGGGAGCTGTTTTTT.

The V gene is TRBV7-2, the J gene TRBJ2-1; D is undetermined. This CDR3 contains 15 residues. Trimming left V 3 bases short and J 5 bases short, with 14 bases between. CDR1 and CDR2 from the germline V gene are SGHTA and FQGNSA. Here the CDR3 reads CASSLEWHGNNEQFF. The DNA for the CDR3 is TGTGCCAGCAGCTTGGAGTGGCACGGAAACAATGAGCAGTTCTTC.

The rearrangement joins TRBV11-2 to TRBJ2-7; TRBD2 matches 7 bases. V lost 1 base, J lost 3 bases, and 3 bases stayed unmatched. The CDR3 loop spans 14 amino acids. Germline V gives CDR1 SGHAT, CDR2 FQNNGV. The CDR3 protein is CASSLAGRGYEQYF. The CDR3 DNA follows: TGTGCCAGCAGCTTAGCAGGGAGGGGCTACGAGCAGTACTTC.

V and J are TRBV29-1 and TRBJ2-6; D not certain. Germline assignment: CDR1 SQVTM and CDR2 ANQGSEA. Between the trimmed V and J ends, which lost 6 bases and 4 bases, there was a span of 10 bases. The CDR3 sequence is 13 residues long. The CDR3 nucleotides are TGCAGCGTAGCAGACACGGGGGCCAACGTCCTGACTTTC. Translated: CSVADTGANVLTF.

This clone came up once. The V call is TRBV7-6, the J call TRBJ2-3, with 10 bases identical to TRBD2. The CDR3 runs 18 residues. V was clipped by 5 bases and J by 5 bases; unmatched bases: 16. Germline CDR1 is SGHVS and CDR2 is FNYEAQ. CDR3 sequence (DNA): TGTGCCAGCAGCCCAGCGTTCGGCAGCGGGGGGGCAATAGATACGCAGTATTTT. It yields the protein CASSPAFGSGGAIDTQYF.

This rearrangement joins TRBV5-5 to TRBJ1-4; D ambiguous. The CDR3 is made up of 14 amino acids. V was clipped by 0 bases and J by 6 bases, with 9 bases between them. Germline V gene lookup returns CDR1 SGHKS and CDR2 YYEKEE (reference sequence). In DNA, the CDR3 is TGTGCCAGCAGCTTGGGGCGGACTGATGAAAAACTGTTTTTT. Protein product: CASSLGRTDEKLFF.